This T cell receptor beta chain was profiled in a study of T-cell reconstitution after alpha-beta-depleted transplantation in children. Preparation of the TCRbeta library used unique molecular identifiers. TCRdb independently ran MiXCR on the PCR reads; one entry per CDR3 protein. The data hold around 250,000 distinct CDR3 sequences, with about 10% observed a single time. V was cut by 4 bases and J by 9 bases, with 13 bases left in between. The CDR3 is 13 amino acids. Sequencing was performed on PBMCs from the stem cell graft donor, taken from the stem cell graft. The clonotype originates from a human donor who donated a stem cell graft to a child with SCID. This chain uses TRBV12-3 or TRBV12-4 with TRBJ1-5; D is ambiguous. Written as DNA, the CDR3 is TGTGCCAGCAGTTCAACCATCAGTTCGCCCCAGCATTTT. It translates to CASSSTISSPQHF.